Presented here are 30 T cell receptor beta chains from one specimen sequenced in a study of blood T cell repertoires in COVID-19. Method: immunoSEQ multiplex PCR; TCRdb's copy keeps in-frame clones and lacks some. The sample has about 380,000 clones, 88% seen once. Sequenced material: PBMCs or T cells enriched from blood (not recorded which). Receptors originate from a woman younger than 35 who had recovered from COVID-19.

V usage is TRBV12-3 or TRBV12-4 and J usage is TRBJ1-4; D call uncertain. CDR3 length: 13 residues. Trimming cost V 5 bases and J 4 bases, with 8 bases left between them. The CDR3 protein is CASSAPFNEKLFF. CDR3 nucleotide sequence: TGTGCCAGCAGTGCGCCCTTTAATGAAAAACTGTTTTTT.

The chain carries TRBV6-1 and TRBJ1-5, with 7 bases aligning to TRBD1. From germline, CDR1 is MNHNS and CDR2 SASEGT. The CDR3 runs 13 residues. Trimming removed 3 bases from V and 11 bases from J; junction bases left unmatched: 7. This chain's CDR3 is CASSETGPLAQHF. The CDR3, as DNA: TGTGCCAGCAGTGAGACAGGGCCCTTGGCCCAGCATTTT.

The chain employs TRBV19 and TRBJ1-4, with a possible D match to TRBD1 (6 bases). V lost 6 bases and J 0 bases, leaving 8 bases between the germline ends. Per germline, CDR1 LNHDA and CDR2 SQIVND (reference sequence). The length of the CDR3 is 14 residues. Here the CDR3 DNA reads TGTGCCAGTAGCAGGACAGCAACTAATGAAAAACTGTTTTTT. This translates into CASSRTATNEKLFF.

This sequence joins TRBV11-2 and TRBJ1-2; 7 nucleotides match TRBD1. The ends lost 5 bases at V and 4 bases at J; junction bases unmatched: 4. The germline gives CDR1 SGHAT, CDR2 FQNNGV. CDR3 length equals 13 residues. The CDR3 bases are TGTGCCAGCAGCCTGGGACAGCGCTATGGCTACACCTTC. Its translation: CASSLGQRYGYTF. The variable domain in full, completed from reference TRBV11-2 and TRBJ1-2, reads EAGVAQSPRYKIIEKRQSVAFWCNPISGHATLYWYQQILGQGPKLLIQFQNNGVVDDSQLPKDRFSAERLKGVDSTLKIQPAKLEDSAVYLCASSLGQRYGYTFGSGTRLTVV.

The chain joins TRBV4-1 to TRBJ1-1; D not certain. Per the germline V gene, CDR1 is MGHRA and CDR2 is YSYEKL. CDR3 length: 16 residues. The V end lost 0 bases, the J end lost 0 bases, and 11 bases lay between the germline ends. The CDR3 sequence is CASSQDIQALNTEAFF. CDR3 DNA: TGCGCCAGCAGCCAAGATATCCAGGCCTTGAACACTGAAGCTTTCTTT.

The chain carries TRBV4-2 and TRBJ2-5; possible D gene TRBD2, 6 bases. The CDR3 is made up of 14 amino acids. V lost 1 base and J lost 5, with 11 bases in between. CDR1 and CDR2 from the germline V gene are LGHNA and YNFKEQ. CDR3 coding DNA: TGTGCCAGCAGCCAAGGCACTAGCTGGGAGACCCAGTACTTC. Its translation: CASSQGTSWETQYF.

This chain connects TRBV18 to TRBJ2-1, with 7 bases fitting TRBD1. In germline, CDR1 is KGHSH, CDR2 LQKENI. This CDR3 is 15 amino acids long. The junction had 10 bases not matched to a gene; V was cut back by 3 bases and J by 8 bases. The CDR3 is CASSPIGTEGYEQFF. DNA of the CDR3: TGTGCCAGCTCACCGATCGGGACAGAGGGCTATGAGCAGTTCTTC.

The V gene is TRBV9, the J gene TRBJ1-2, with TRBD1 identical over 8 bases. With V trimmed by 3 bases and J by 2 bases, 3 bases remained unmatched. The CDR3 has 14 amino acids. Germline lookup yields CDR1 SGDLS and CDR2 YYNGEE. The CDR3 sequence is CASSGTGINYGYTF. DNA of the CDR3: TGTGCCAGCAGCGGGACAGGGATAAACTATGGCTACACCTTC.

CDR3 bases: TGTGCCAGCAGCCGAACATCAGGACAGGGGATTTACGAGCAGTACTTC. As protein: CASSRTSGQGIYEQYF. The chain recombines TRBV7-9 with TRBJ2-7; 9 bases align to TRBD1. The germline gives CDR1 SEHNR, CDR2 FQNEAQ (reference sequence). CDR3 length: 16 amino acids. V was pared by 5 bases and J by 4 bases, with 12 bases of the junction left unmatched.

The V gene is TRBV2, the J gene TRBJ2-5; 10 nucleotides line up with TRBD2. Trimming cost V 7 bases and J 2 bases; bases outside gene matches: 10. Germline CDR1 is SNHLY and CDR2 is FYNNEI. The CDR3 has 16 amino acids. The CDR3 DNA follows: TGTGCCAGCACCGGGACTAGCGCCTCCATACAAGAGACCCAGTACTTC. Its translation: CASTGTSASIQETQYF.

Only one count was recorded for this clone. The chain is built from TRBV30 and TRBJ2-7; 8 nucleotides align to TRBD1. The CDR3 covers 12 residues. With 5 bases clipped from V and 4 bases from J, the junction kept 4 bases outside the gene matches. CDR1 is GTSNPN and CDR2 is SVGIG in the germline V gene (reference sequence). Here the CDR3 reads CAWRTGPYEQYF. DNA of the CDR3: TGTGCCTGGCGGACAGGGCCATACGAGCAGTACTTC.

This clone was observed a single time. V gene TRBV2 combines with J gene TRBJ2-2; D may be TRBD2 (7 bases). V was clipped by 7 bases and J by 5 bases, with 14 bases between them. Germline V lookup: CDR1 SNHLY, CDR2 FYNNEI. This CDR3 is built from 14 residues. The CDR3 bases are TGTGCCAGCAAGGGGGGGCATAATACCGGGGAGCTGTTTTTT. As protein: CASKGGHNTGELFF.

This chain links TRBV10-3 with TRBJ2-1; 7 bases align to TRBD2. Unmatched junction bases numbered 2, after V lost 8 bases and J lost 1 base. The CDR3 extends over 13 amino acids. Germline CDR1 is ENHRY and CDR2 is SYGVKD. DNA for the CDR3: TGTGCCATCGGGAGGGTATCCTACAATGAGCAGTTCTTC. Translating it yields CAIGRVSYNEQFF.

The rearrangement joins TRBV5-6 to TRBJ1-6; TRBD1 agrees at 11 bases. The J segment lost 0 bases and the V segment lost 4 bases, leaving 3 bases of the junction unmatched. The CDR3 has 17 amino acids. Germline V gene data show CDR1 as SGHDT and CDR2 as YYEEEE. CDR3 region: CASSPGTGGSYNSPLHF. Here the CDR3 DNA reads TGTGCCAGCAGCCCCGGGACAGGGGGCTCCTATAATTCACCCCTCCACTTT.

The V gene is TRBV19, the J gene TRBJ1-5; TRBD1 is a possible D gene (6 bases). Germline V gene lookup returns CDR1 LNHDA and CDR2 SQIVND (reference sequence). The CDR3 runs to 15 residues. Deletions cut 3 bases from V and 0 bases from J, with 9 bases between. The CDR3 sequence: CASSMAGDSNQPQHF. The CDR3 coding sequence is TGTGCCAGTAGTATGGCAGGGGATAGCAATCAGCCCCAGCATTTT. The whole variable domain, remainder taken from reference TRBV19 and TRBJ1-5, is DGGITQSPKYLFRKEGQNVTLSCEQNLNHDAMYWYRQDPGQGLRLIYYSQIVNDFQKGDIAEGYSVSREKKESFPLTVTSAQKNPTAFYLCASSMAGDSNQPQHFGDGTRLSIL.

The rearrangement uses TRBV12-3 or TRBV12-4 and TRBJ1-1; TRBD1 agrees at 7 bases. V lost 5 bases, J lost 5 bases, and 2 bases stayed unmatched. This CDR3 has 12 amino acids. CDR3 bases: TGTGCCAGCAGTAGACAGGGAACTGAAGCTTTCTTT. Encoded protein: CASSRQGTEAFF.

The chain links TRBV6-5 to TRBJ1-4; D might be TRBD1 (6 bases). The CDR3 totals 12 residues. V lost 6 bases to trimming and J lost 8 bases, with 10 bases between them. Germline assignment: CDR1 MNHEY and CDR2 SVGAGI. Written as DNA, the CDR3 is TGTGCCAGCAGGACAGGAAGGGAAAAACTGTTTTTT. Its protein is CASRTGREKLFF.

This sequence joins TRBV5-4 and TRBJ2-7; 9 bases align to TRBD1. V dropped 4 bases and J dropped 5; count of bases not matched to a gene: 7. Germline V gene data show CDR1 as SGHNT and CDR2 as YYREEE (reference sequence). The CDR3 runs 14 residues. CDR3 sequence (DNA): TGTGCCAGCAGCCCCGGGACAGGGTCTCACGAGCAGTACTTC. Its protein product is CASSPGTGSHEQYF.

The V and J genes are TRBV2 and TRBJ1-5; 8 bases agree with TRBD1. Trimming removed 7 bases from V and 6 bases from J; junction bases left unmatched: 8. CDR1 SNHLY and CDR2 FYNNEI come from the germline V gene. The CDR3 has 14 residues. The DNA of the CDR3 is TGTGCCAGCACCGAACAGGGGGGTCCTCAGCCCCAGCATTTT. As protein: CASTEQGGPQPQHF.

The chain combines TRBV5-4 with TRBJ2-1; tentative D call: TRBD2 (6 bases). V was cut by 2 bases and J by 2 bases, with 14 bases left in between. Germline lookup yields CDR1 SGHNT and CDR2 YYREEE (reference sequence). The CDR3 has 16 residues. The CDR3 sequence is CASSLGGGPPYNEQFF. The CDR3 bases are TGTGCCAGCAGCTTAGGAGGAGGGCCCCCCTACAATGAGCAGTTCTTC. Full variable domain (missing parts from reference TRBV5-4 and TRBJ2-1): ETGVTQSPTHLIKTRGQQVTLRCSSQSGHNTVSWYQQALGQGPQFIFQYYREEENGRGNFPPRFSGLQFPNYSSELNVNALELDDSALYLCASSLGGGPPYNEQFFGPGTRLTVL.

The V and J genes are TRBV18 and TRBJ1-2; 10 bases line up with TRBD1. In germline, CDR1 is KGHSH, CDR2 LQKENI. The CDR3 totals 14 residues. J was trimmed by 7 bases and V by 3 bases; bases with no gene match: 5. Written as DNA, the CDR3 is TGTGCCAGCTCACCGACAGGGGGCCGCATTGGCTACACCTTC. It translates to CASSPTGGRIGYTF.

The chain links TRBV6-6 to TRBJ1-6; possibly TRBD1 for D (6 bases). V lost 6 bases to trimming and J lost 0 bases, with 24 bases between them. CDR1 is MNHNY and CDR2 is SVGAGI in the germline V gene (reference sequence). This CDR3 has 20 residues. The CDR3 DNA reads TGTGCCAGCAGCCGCTTTACAGGGACGATATATAGCTCCTATAATTCACCCCTCCACTTT. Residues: CASSRFTGTIYSSYNSPLHF.

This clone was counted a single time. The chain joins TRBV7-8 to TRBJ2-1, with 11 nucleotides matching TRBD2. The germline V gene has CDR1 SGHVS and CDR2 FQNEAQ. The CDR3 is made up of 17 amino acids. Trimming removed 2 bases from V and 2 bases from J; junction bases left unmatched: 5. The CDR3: CASSLLQTSGAYNEQFF. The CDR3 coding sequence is TGTGCCAGCAGCTTACTCCAGACTAGCGGGGCCTACAATGAGCAGTTCTTC. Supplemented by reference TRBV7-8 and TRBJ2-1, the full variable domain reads GAGVSQSPRYKVAKRGQDVALRCDPISGHVSLFWYQQALGQGPEFLTYFQNEAQLDKSGLPSDRFFAERPEGSVSTLKIQRTQQEDSAVYLCASSLLQTSGAYNEQFFGPGTRLTVL.

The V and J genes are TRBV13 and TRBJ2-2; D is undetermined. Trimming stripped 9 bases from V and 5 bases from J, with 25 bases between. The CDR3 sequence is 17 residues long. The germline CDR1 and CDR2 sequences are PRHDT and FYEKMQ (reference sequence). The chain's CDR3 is CASPVWRGKTCTGELFF. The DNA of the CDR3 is TGTGCCAGTCCGGTATGGCGCGGCAAGACTTGTACCGGGGAGCTGTTTTTT.

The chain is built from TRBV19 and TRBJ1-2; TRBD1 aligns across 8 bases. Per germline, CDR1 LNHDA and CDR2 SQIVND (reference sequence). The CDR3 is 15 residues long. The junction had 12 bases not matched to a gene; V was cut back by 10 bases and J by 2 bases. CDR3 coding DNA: TGTGCCACGGGCCGATTCGGACAGGGAAACTATGGCTACACCTTC. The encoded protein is CATGRFGQGNYGYTF. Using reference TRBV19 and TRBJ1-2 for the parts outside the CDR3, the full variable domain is DGGITQSPKYLFRKEGQNVTLSCEQNLNHDAMYWYRQDPGQGLRLIYYSQIVNDFQKGDIAEGYSVSREKKESFPLTVTSAQKNPTAFYLCATGRFGQGNYGYTFGSGTRLTVV.

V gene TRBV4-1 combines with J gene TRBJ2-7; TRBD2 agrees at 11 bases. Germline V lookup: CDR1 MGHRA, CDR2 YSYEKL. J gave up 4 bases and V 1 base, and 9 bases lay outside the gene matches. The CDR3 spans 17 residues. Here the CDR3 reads CASSQGGRLAGIYEQYF. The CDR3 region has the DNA TGCGCCAGCAGCCAAGGTGGTCGACTAGCGGGGATTTACGAGCAGTACTTC.

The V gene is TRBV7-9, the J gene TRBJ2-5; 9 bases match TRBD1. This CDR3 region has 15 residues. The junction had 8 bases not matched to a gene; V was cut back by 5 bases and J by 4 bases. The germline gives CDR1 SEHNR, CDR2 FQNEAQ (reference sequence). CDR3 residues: CASSTRDREGETQYF. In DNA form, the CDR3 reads TGTGCCAGCAGCACCCGGGACAGGGAGGGAGAGACCCAGTACTTC.

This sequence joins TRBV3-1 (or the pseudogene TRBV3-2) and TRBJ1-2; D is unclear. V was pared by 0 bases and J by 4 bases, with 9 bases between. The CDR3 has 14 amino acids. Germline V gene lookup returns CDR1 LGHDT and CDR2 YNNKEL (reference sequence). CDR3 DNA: TGTGCCAGCAGCCAAGATCCTCGGAGCTATGGCTACACCTTC. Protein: CASSQDPRSYGYTF.

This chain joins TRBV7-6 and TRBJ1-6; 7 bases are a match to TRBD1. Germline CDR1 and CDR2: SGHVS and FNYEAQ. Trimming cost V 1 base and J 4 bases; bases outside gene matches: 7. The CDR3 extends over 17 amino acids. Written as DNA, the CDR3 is TGTGCCAGCAGCTTAGGGTCTGGGACAGCTTATAATTCACCCCTCCACTTT. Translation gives CASSLGSGTAYNSPLHF.

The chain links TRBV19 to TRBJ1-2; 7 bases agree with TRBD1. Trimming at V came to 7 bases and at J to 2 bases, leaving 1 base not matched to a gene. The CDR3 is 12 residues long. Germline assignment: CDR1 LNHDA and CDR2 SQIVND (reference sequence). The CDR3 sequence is CASKDRNYGYTF. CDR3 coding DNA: TGTGCCAGTAAGGACAGGAACTATGGCTACACCTTC.